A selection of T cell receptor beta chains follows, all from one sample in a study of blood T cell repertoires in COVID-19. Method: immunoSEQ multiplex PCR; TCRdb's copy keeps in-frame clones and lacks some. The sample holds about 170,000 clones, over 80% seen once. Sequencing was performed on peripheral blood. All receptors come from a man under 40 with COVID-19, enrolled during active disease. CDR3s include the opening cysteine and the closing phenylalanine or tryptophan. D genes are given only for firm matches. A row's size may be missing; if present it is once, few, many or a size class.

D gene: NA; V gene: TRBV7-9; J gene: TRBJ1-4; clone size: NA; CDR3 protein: CASSFQGEKLFF; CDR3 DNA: TGTGCCAGCAGCTTTCAGGGTGAAAAACTGTTTTTT
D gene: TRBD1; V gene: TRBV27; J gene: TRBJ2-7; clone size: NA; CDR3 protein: CATSPRDSYEQYF; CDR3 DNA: TGTGCCACCTCACCTCGGGACAGCTACGAGCAGTACTTC
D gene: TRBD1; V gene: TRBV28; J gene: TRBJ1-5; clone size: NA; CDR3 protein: CASSLVGGRQPQHF; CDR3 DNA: TGTGCCAGCAGTTTAGTAGGGGGCCGTCAGCCCCAGCATTTT
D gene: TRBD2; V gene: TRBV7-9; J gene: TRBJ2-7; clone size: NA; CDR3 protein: CASSLAGGALGEQYF; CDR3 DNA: TGTGCCAGCAGCTTAGCCGGGGGGGCGCTGGGCGAGCAGTACTTC
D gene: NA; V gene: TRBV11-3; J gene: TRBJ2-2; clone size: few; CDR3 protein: CASSLGAGELFF; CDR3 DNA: TGTGCCAGCAGCCTCGGAGCCGGGGAGCTGTTTTTT
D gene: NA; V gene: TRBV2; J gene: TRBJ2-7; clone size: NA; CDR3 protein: CASSTSRSYEQYF; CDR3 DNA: TGTGCCAGCAGCACTAGCCGATCCTACGAGCAGTACTTC
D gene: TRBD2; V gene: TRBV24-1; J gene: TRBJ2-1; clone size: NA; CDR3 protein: CATSVNSGPYNEQFF; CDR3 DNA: TGTGCCACCAGTGTCAATAGCGGGCCCTACAATGAGCAGTTCTTC
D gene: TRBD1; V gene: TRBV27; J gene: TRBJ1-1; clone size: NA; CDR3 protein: CASSLSIMTGGLAEAFF; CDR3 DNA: TGTGCCAGCAGTTTATCGATAATGACAGGGGGCTTGGCTGAAGCTTTCTTT
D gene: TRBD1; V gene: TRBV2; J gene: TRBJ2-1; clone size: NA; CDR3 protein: CASTGTGVNNEQFF; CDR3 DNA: TGTGCCAGCACCGGGACAGGGGTTAATAATGAGCAGTTCTTC
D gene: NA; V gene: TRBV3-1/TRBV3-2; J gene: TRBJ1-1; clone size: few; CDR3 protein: CASSQDPRKGPEAFF; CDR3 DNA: TGTGCCAGCAGCCAAGATCCTAGAAAAGGCCCCGAAGCTTTCTTT
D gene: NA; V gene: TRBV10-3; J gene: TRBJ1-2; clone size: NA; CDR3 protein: CAVGGQGGYTF; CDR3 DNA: TGTGCCGTGGGGGGGCAGGGTGGCTACACCTTC
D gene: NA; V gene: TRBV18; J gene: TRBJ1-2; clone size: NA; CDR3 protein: CASSPSRANYGYTF; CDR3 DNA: TGTGCCAGCTCACCTTCGAGAGCTAACTATGGCTACACCTTC
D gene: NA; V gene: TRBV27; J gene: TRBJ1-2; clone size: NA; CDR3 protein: CASSLAGGQNYGYTF; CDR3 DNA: TGTGCCAGCAGTTTAGCCGGAGGGCAAAACTATGGCTACACCTTC
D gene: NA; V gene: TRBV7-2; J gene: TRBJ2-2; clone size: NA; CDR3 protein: CASSPPGSRSVYTGELFF; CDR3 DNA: TGTGCCAGCAGCCCCCCAGGCAGCCGGTCTGTCTACACCGGGGAGCTGTTTTTT
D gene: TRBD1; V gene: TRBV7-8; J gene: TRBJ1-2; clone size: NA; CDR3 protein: CASSNAGTGGYGYTF; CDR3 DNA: TGTGCCAGCAGCAATGCCGGGACAGGGGGCTATGGCTACACCTTC
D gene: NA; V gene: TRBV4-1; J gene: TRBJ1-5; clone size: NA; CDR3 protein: CASSQGAARGNQPQHF; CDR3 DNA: TGCGCCAGCAGCCAAGGGGCCGCCAGGGGCAATCAGCCCCAGCATTTT
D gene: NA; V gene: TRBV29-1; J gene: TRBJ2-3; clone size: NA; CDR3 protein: CSVNRALSTDTQYF; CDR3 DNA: TGCAGCGTTAACAGGGCACTTTCCACAGATACGCAGTATTTT
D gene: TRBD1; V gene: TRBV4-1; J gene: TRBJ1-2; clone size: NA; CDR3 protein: CASSQEEGAGYGYTF; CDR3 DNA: TGCGCCAGCAGCCAAGAGGAGGGGGCTGGCTATGGCTACACCTTC
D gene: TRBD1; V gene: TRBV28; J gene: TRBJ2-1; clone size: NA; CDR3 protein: CASSPRDRLNDEQFF; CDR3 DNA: TGTGCCAGCAGTCCCAGGGACAGGCTGAATGATGAGCAGTTCTTC
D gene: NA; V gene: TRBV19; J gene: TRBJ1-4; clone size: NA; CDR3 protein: CASSMETATNEKLFF; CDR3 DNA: TGTGCCAGTAGTATGGAGACGGCAACTAATGAAAAACTGTTTTTT
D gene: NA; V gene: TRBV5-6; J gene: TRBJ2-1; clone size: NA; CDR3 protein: CASSLGAFYNEQFF; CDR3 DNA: TGTGCCAGCAGCTTGGGAGCTTTTTACAATGAGCAGTTCTTC
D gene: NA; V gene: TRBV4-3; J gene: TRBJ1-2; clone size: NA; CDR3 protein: CASSHGYRDPYGYTF; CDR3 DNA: TGCGCCAGCAGCCACGGATACAGGGACCCCTATGGCTACACCTTC